One sample yielded the 14 T cell receptor beta chains listed below, sequenced in a study of T-cell memory formation after mild COVID-19. TCRdb re-called the 5' RACE reads with MiXCR, one entry per CDR3 protein. The data show about 340,000 distinct CDR3 sequences, 10% to 15% seen once. Sequencing input: PBMCs or a T cell subset sorted from them (not recorded which). These receptors originate from a man younger than 35 who had mild COVID-19 (a few samples of this study predate the infection). Cell type and time point are not known.

The chain carries TRBV11-2 and TRBJ2-3; 8 bases agree with TRBD2. Trimming cost V 1 base and J 1 base; bases outside gene matches: 4. The CDR3 runs 16 residues. Germline V gene sequence: CDR1 SGHAT, CDR2 FQNNGV. The CDR3 bases are TGTGCCAGCAGCTTAGCTCCAGCGGGGGGCACAGATACGCAGTATTTT. Translating gives CASSLAPAGGTDTQYF.

J is TRBJ2-2 and V is TRBV11-1, with D tentatively TRBD1 or TRBD2 (5 bases each). Germline V gene sequence: CDR1 SGHAT, CDR2 FQDESV (reference sequence). The CDR3 loop spans 13 amino acids. V gave up 4 bases and J gave up 5 bases, with 8 bases separating them. The CDR3 region is CASSWGKTGELFF. CDR3 in DNA: TGTGCCAGCAGCTGGGGGAAGACCGGGGAGCTGTTTTTT. The full variable domain, with the rest looked up from reference TRBV11-1 and TRBJ2-2, is EAEVAQSPRYKITEKSQAVAFWCDPISGHATLYWYRQILGQGPELLVQFQDESVVDDSQLPKDRFSAERLKGVDSTLKIQPAELGDSAMYLCASSWGKTGELFFGEGSRLTVL.

This clonotype came up many times. V and J are TRBV7-9 and TRBJ2-6; the D is unclear. The V end lost 10 bases, the J end lost 0 bases, and 7 bases lay between the germline ends. The V gene's germline CDR1 is SEHNR and CDR2 FQNEAQ (reference sequence). The CDR3 is 13 amino acids. The CDR3 here is CATSSSGANVLTF. In nucleotides, the CDR3 is TGTGCCACCTCTAGCTCTGGGGCCAACGTCCTGACTTTC.

The genes are TRBV6-5 and TRBJ2-3; 10 nucleotides agree with TRBD2. Germline V gene data show CDR1 as MNHEY and CDR2 as SVGAGI. V shed 6 bases, J shed 6 bases, and the junction held 9 bases outside the gene matches. CDR3 size: 15 residues. The CDR3 DNA reads TGTGCCAGCAGGGAGCGGGGGGGCCCCGTTGATACGCAGTATTTT. Translating it yields CASRERGGPVDTQYF.

A few counts support this clonotype. The V and J genes are TRBV6-4 and TRBJ2-1; TRBD2 matches at 10 bases. Germline CDR1 reads MRHNA; CDR2 reads SNTAGT. Germline trimming cut 2 bases from V and 4 bases from J; bases unmatched to any gene: 8. The CDR3 runs 17 residues. CDR3 coding DNA: TGTGCCAGCAGTGACCGAGCGGGGGGGCCCCGGTACAATGAGCAGTTCTTC. Protein: CASSDRAGGPRYNEQFF.

This clonotype was counted only a few times. The chain joins TRBV4-2 to TRBJ1-3; no firm D call. V gave up 0 bases and J gave up 2 bases, with 8 bases separating them. CDR3 size: 15 residues. Germline V gene sequence: CDR1 LGHNA, CDR2 YNFKEQ. The CDR3 coding sequence is TGTGCCAGCAGCCAAGATCAAGGTCCTGGAAACACCATATATTTT. Its translation is CASSQDQGPGNTIYF.

The sample holds a few counts of this clonotype. V is TRBV9 and J is TRBJ2-2; 9 bases line up with TRBD1. The CDR3 consists of 13 residues. The J segment lost 6 bases and the V segment lost 3 bases, leaving 0 bases of the junction unmatched. Germline loops: CDR1 SGDLS, CDR2 YYNGEE. DNA for the CDR3: TGTGCCAGCAGCGGACAGGGGGCCGGGGAGCTGTTTTTT. Translating it yields CASSGQGAGELFF.

This clonotype has more than one count but fewer than ten. The V call is TRBV3-1, the J call TRBJ2-7; no definite D call. There are 20 residues in the CDR3. Looked up from germline, CDR1 is LGHDT and CDR2 is YNNKEL (reference sequence). With 6 bases removed from V and 5 bases from J, the gap between germline ends came to 35 bases. CDR3 nucleotides: TGTGCCAGCAGTCCCCGCTTCTCAACTGGATCGGGCCCCCTTGAAGACGAGCAGTACGTC. It yields the protein CASSPRFSTGSGPLEDEQYV.

The chain carries TRBV19 and TRBJ2-3; D ambiguous. The CDR3 is 14 residues long. Trimming stripped 4 bases from V and 3 bases from J, with 11 bases between. Per germline, CDR1 LNHDA and CDR2 SQIVND (reference sequence). In DNA form, the CDR3 reads TGTGCCAGTAGTACGACGGGTCGGACAGATACGCAGTATTTT. Protein: CASSTTGRTDTQYF.

This rearrangement joins TRBV6-6 to TRBJ2-3, with TRBD2 matching 10 bases. The germline gives CDR1 MNHNY, CDR2 SVGAGI (reference sequence). The J segment lost 4 bases and the V segment lost 4 bases, leaving 11 bases of the junction unmatched. The CDR3 runs 17 residues. In nucleotides, the CDR3 is TGTGCCAGCAGTTTGATTAGCGGGGGGCCGGGGGCAGATACGCAGTATTTT. It is translated as CASSLISGGPGADTQYF.

The chain has TRBV28 and TRBJ1-1; D uncertain. V lost 2 bases, J lost 10 bases, and 11 bases lay in between. CDR3 size: 12 residues. The germline gives CDR1 MDHEN, CDR2 SYDVKM. CDR3 DNA: TGTGCCAGCAGTTTACGGGGATCTGGAGCTTTCTTT. This codes for CASSLRGSGAFF.

This clonotype was seen at least ten times. This chain connects TRBV7-2 to TRBJ2-1; no firm D call. The CDR3 runs to 11 residues. The germline V and J ends were trimmed by 3 bases and 10 bases, with 7 bases remaining between them. The germline CDR1 and CDR2 sequences are SGHTA and FQGNSA. The CDR3 DNA sequence: TGTGCCAGCAGCTTCGCAATCGAGCAGTTCTTC. Its protein is CASSFAIEQFF.

The rearrangement uses TRBV24-1 and TRBJ2-5; 11 positions match TRBD1. Germline CDR1 KGHDR, CDR2 SFDVKD. V shed 0 bases, J shed 4 bases, and the junction held 3 bases outside the gene matches. There are 16 residues in the CDR3. The CDR3 reads CATSDLGQGAGETQYF. CDR3 nucleotide sequence: TGTGCCACCAGTGATTTGGGACAGGGGGCTGGAGAGACCCAGTACTTC.

This clonotype showed up just a few times. The rearrangement links TRBV9 to TRBJ2-1; 9 bases are a match to TRBD2. J was trimmed by 6 bases and V by 6 bases; bases with no gene match: 7. Germline lookup yields CDR1 SGDLS and CDR2 YYNGEE. This CDR3 is 14 amino acids long. The DNA of the CDR3 is TGTGCCAGCAATAGCGGGGGTCCCTCCAATGAGCAGTTCTTC. Protein: CASNSGGPSNEQFF.